Below are 8 T cell receptor beta chains sequenced from a single sample in a study of cytomegalovirus exposure and HLA in healthy donors. Assay: immunoSEQ multiplex PCR; the TCRdb copy retains only in-frame clones and omits some. The sample includes 150,000 to 200,000 clones, less than 85% of them seen just once. The sample comprised PBMCs. The source of these receptors is a man aged 18 to 29 in good health and CMV-seropositive.

The chain has TRBV6-1 and TRBJ1-2; no clear D. The CDR3 consists of 13 residues. With 6 bases removed from V and 0 bases from J, the gap between germline ends came to 8 bases. Germline loops: CDR1 MNHNS, CDR2 SASEGT. CDR3 in DNA: TGTGCCAGCAGCCAATTAGCTAACTATGGCTACACCTTC. Translated: CASSQLANYGYTF.

The J gene is TRBJ2-7, the V gene TRBV18; perhaps TRBD2 as D (5 bases). The germline V gene has CDR1 KGHSH and CDR2 LQKENI. Trimming left V 1 base short and J 5 bases short, with 6 bases between. The CDR3 sequence is 12 residues long. CDR3 coding DNA: TGTGCCAGCTCACCACGAGGGCACGAGCAGTACTTC. Translating gives CASSPRGHEQYF.

The J gene is TRBJ2-5, the V gene TRBV7-3, with D tentatively TRBD2 (5 bases). The ends were cut back, 8 bases at V and 5 bases at J, with 21 bases in the middle. This CDR3 spans 15 amino acids. Germline V gene lookup returns CDR1 SGHTA and CDR2 FQGTGA. CDR3 DNA: TGTGCCAGCGCGGCGGGTCCGACGTCCGGGGAGACCCAGTACTTC. This codes for CASAAGPTSGETQYF.

This rearrangement joins TRBV19 to TRBJ2-2; possibly TRBD2 for D (6 bases). V lost 3 bases and J 5 bases, leaving 19 bases between the germline ends. This CDR3 region has 17 residues. Germline-derived CDR1 and CDR2 are LNHDA and SQIVND (reference sequence). CDR3 bases: TGTGCCAGTAGTATCACGGGAGAGGCGTGGGGGACCGGGGAGCTGTTTTTT. This translates into CASSITGEAWGTGELFF. Filled out from reference TRBV19 and TRBJ2-2, the complete variable domain reads DGGITQSPKYLFRKEGQNVTLSCEQNLNHDAMYWYRQDPGQGLRLIYYSQIVNDFQKGDIAEGYSVSREKKESFPLTVTSAQKNPTAFYLCASSITGEAWGTGELFFGEGSRLTVL.

The chain couples TRBV18 to TRBJ2-2; D possibly corresponds to TRBD1 (6 bases). The V end was cut by 6 bases, the J end by 4 bases, with 12 bases between. This CDR3 has 14 amino acids. Per the germline V gene, CDR1 is KGHSH and CDR2 is LQKENI. Here the CDR3 DNA reads TGTGCCAGCTCTCCCGGGACACTCACCGGGGAGCTGTTTTTT. Translated: CASSPGTLTGELFF.

The chain employs TRBV11-2 and TRBJ2-7; 10 nucleotides match TRBD1. The junction had 5 bases not matched to a gene; V was cut back by 4 bases and J by 2 bases. Per the germline V gene, CDR1 is SGHAT and CDR2 is FQNNGV. The CDR3 runs 15 residues. The CDR3 nucleotides read TGTGCCAGCAGCTCGGGACAGGGGATAACCTACGAGCAGTACTTC. Its translation: CASSSGQGITYEQYF.

This clone appeared once. This rearrangement joins TRBV2 to TRBJ2-2, with TRBD1 identical over 9 bases. V was pared by 6 bases and J by 2 bases, with 4 bases of the junction left unmatched. The CDR3 has 15 amino acids. Germline CDR1 is SNHLY and CDR2 is FYNNEI. The DNA for the CDR3 is TGTGCCAGCAGCCCGGGACAGGGAAACACCGGGGAGCTGTTTTTT. Amino acid sequence: CASSPGQGNTGELFF.

The chain joins TRBV27 to TRBJ1-1; 10 nucleotides align to TRBD1. V was pared by 4 bases and J by 5 bases, with 13 bases of the junction left unmatched. The germline CDR1 and CDR2 sequences are MNHEY and SMNVEV (reference sequence). This CDR3 has 17 residues. The chain's CDR3 is CASSSGQGGPLKTEAFF. The CDR3 bases are TGTGCCAGCAGTTCCGGACAGGGGGGGCCTCTAAAGACTGAAGCTTTCTTT.